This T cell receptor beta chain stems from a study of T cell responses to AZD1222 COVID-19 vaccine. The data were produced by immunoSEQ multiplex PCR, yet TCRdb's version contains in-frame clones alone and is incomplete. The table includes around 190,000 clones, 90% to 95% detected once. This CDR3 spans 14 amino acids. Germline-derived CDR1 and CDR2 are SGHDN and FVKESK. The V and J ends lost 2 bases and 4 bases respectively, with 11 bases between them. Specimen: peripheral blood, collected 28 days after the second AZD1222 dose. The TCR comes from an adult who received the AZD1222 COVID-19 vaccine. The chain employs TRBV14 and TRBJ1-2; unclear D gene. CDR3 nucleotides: TGTGCCAGCAGCCAACAAAGGGCTAGCTATGGCTACACCTTC. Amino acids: CASSQQRASYGYTF.